What follows are 32 T cell receptor beta chains derived from one specimen sequenced in a study of cytomegalovirus exposure and HLA in healthy donors. PCR primers comprised 60 Vbeta and 13 Jbeta primers. The method was immunoSEQ multiplex PCR; TCRdb's version includes in-frame clones alone and lacks a portion of them. Of approximately 110,000 clones in the sample, around 78% were seen once. Sequences were obtained from PBMCs. All receptors derive from a male donor in good health and CMV-seronegative.

The chain combines TRBV5-1 with TRBJ2-7, with unresolved D. The CDR3 has 12 amino acids. V dropped 4 bases and J dropped 0 bases, with 5 bases sitting between them. In germline, CDR1 is SGHRS, CDR2 YFSETQ. The CDR3 DNA is TGCGCCAGCAGCGCGCCCTCCTACGAGCAGTACTTC. Its protein product is CASSAPSYEQYF.

The chain links TRBV5-4 to TRBJ2-1; 7 bases are shared with TRBD2. V shed 0 bases and J 0 bases; nucleotides not matched to a gene: 0. This CDR3 contains 15 residues. Germline V gives CDR1 SGHNT, CDR2 YYREEE (reference sequence). The CDR3 protein is CASSLGGSSYNEQFF. DNA for the CDR3: TGTGCCAGCAGCTTGGGCGGGAGCTCCTACAATGAGCAGTTCTTC.

The chain joins TRBV7-2 to TRBJ2-3; 12 bases align to TRBD2. Trimming removed 5 bases from V and 3 bases from J; junction bases left unmatched: 9. Germline V gene sequence: CDR1 SGHTA, CDR2 FQGNSA. The CDR3 sequence is 17 residues long. The CDR3 reads CASSRDLAGGPTDTQYF. CDR3 coding DNA: TGTGCCAGCAGCCGAGATCTAGCGGGAGGGCCTACAGATACGCAGTATTTT.

This clone was seen a few times. The gene calls are TRBV7-9 and TRBJ2-7; perhaps TRBD2 as D (5 bases). Germline values: CDR1 SEHNR, CDR2 FQNEAQ (reference sequence). The CDR3 has 14 residues. The CDR3 here is CSSSKQQAAYEQYF. The CDR3 bases are TGTTCTAGCAGCAAGCAACAAGCGGCCTACGAGCAGTACTTC.

This rearrangement joins TRBV12-5 to TRBJ2-7; maybe TRBD2 (5 bases). This CDR3 contains 15 residues. With 4 bases removed from V and 2 bases from J, the gap between germline ends came to 15 bases. Germline CDR1 is LGHNT and CDR2 is FRNRAP. The CDR3 spells CASGSTSGATYEQYF. The CDR3 nucleotides are TGTGCTAGTGGTTCCACCAGCGGAGCGACCTACGAGCAGTACTTC.

The chain has TRBV19 and TRBJ2-2, with 11 bases fitting TRBD2. The germline V gene has CDR1 LNHDA and CDR2 SQIVND (reference sequence). The CDR3 sequence is 19 residues long. The V and J ends lost 3 bases and 2 bases, in that order; junction bases with no gene match: 11. The CDR3 region has the DNA TGTGCCAGTAGTATTAAGCGGTTAGCGGGAGGGCCTAACACCGGGGAGCTGTTTTTT. It encodes CASSIKRLAGGPNTGELFF. Filled out from reference TRBV19 and TRBJ2-2, the complete variable domain reads DGGITQSPKYLFRKEGQNVTLSCEQNLNHDAMYWYRQDPGQGLRLIYYSQIVNDFQKGDIAEGYSVSREKKESFPLTVTSAQKNPTAFYLCASSIKRLAGGPNTGELFFGEGSRLTVL.

The CDR3 reads CASSFGGGGQPQHF. For the CDR3, the DNA is TGTGCCAGCAGTTTTGGCGGGGGGGGCCAGCCCCAGCATTTT. The chain joins TRBV28 to TRBJ1-5, with D maybe TRBD1 (6 bases). The V gene lost 3 bases and the J gene lost 7 bases, with 13 bases spanning the gap. Germline assignment: CDR1 MDHEN and CDR2 SYDVKM. The CDR3 consists of 14 residues.

The rearrangement links TRBV29-1 to TRBJ2-3; D is undetermined. In germline, CDR1 is SQVTM, CDR2 ANQGSEA. The CDR3 spans 11 residues. Trimming removed 7 bases from V and 2 bases from J, with 7 bases in between. The CDR3 loop reads CSAPITDTQYF. The CDR3 DNA follows: TGCAGCGCCCCTATCACAGATACGCAGTATTTT.

This chain uses TRBV11-3 with TRBJ2-3; 7 bases match TRBD1. This CDR3 region has 15 residues. Germline V gene sequence: CDR1 SGHNT, CDR2 YENEEA. The V gene end was trimmed by 5 bases and the J gene end by 2 bases; junction bases not matched to a gene: 7. CDR3 DNA: TGTGCCAGCAGCCTACGACAGGGTGCCACAGATACGCAGTATTTT. As protein: CASSLRQGATDTQYF.

This rearrangement joins TRBV5-1 to TRBJ2-2, with 8 bases matching TRBD1. The length of the CDR3 is 14 residues. V was clipped by 5 bases and J by 5 bases; unmatched bases: 5. Germline loops: CDR1 SGHRS, CDR2 YFSETQ. The CDR3 nucleotides read TGCGCCAGCAGACAGACAGGGGTGACCGGGGAGCTGTTTTTT. This sequence encodes CASRQTGVTGELFF.

The gene calls are TRBV11-3 and TRBJ2-1; TRBD1 matches 7 bases. After removal of 1 base from V and 8 bases from J, the junction contained 23 bases not matched to a gene. This CDR3 spans 20 amino acids. Germline lookup yields CDR1 SGHNT and CDR2 YENEEA. CDR3 coding DNA: TGTGCCAGCAGCTTAGGCCTCGGATCCATCCCGGGACAGAAAGTCTATGAGCAGTTCTTC. Amino acid sequence: CASSLGLGSIPGQKVYEQFF.

The sample holds one count of this clone. The rearrangement uses TRBV4-2 and TRBJ2-2, with D possibly TRBD2 on 6 matching bases. V was cut by 2 bases and J by 0 bases, with 7 bases left in between. CDR1 LGHNA and CDR2 YNFKEQ come from the germline V gene. This CDR3 has 15 residues. CDR3 amino acids: CASSQSGSNTGELFF. CDR3 sequence (DNA): TGTGCCAGCAGCCAAAGCGGGTCGAACACCGGGGAGCTGTTTTTT.

The CDR3 nucleotides are TGTGCCAGCAGCTTACTAGCGGGACCCTTTTACGAGCAGTACTTC. Translated, it gives CASSLLAGPFYEQYF. The V and J genes are TRBV7-9 and TRBJ2-7; 9 bases agree with TRBD2. Trimming removed 2 bases from V and 4 bases from J; junction bases left unmatched: 6. The CDR3 spans 15 residues. In germline, CDR1 is SEHNR, CDR2 FQNEAQ (reference sequence).

The chain has TRBV11-3 and TRBJ2-7; D not resolved. The germline gives CDR1 SGHNT, CDR2 YENEEA. Deletions cut 3 bases from V and 4 bases from J, with 10 bases between. This CDR3 is 13 amino acids long. The CDR3 DNA sequence: TGTGCCAGCAGCTTTGGGCAGATTTACGAGCAGTACTTC. Protein: CASSFGQIYEQYF.

Sample share makes this clone medium-sized. At one end, the junction sequence differs from germline, possibly due to a read error. This chain uses TRBV6-1 with TRBJ2-2, with 8 bases matching TRBD2. CDR1 MNHNS and CDR2 SASEGT come from the germline V gene. This CDR3 is 17 amino acids long. CDR3 region: CASSKAPREANTGELFF. CDR3 DNA: TGTGCCAGCAGTAAAGCTCCGCGGGAGGCGAACACCGGGGAGCTGTTTTTT.

The chain uses TRBV4-1 and TRBJ2-1; possible D gene TRBD2, 6 bases. The CDR3 sequence is 16 residues long. Germline CDR1 MGHRA, CDR2 YSYEKL. The V end lost 3 bases, the J end lost 0 bases, and 12 bases lay between the germline ends. CDR3 amino acids: CASSHPAGGSYNEQFF. CDR3 bases: TGCGCCAGCAGCCACCCAGCCGGGGGCTCCTACAATGAGCAGTTCTTC.

V is TRBV21-1 and J is TRBJ2-2; whether TRBD1, the table's D call, matches the DNA was not checked. TRBV21-1 is termed a pseudogene. This CDR3 is 17 amino acids long. CDR3 coding DNA: TGTGCCAGCAGCAACCCCAGCTCACAGCCTTACACCGGGGAGCTGTTTTTT. It encodes CASSNPSSQPYTGELFF.

The chain combines TRBV10-3 with TRBJ1-5, with TRBD1 identical over 8 bases. Germline trimming cut 0 bases from V and 7 bases from J; bases unmatched to any gene: 5. The CDR3 has 15 residues. Germline values: CDR1 ENHRY, CDR2 SYGVKD. CDR3: CAISESQGVEQPQHF. CDR3 in DNA: TGTGCCATCAGTGAGTCACAGGGGGTCGAGCAGCCCCAGCATTTT.

As for this clone: This sample also contains other DNA sequences that code for the same CDR3. The chain recombines TRBV4-3 with TRBJ2-2; D remains ambiguous. The germline V gene has CDR1 LGHNA and CDR2 YSLEER. V lost 2 bases to trimming and J lost 6 bases, with 10 bases between them. This CDR3 has 14 residues. The CDR3, as DNA: TGCGCCAGCAGCCAATGGCCGAATGCCGGGGAGCTGTTTTTT. This gives the protein CASSQWPNAGELFF.

The V and J genes are TRBV6-5 and TRBJ1-1; tentatively, D is TRBD1 (5 bases). The V end was cut by 7 bases, the J end by 6 bases, with 21 bases between. The CDR3 sequence is 15 residues long. Germline CDR1 MNHEY, CDR2 SVGAGI. The CDR3 DNA follows: TGTGCCAGCACCCCGAAGGTCGGGGGTCTCGCTGAAGCTTTCTTT. This sequence encodes CASTPKVGGLAEAFF.

J is TRBJ1-2 and V is TRBV7-9; D uncertain. The V gene's germline CDR1 is SEHNR and CDR2 FQNEAQ (reference sequence). The CDR3 has 13 residues. Trimming cost V 5 bases and J 7 bases, with 14 bases left between them. The CDR3 bases are TGTGCCAGCAGCGGCGGGATTTCGGGTGGCTACACCTTC. The encoded protein is CASSGGISGGYTF.

This chain links TRBV27 with TRBJ2-1; 11 bases line up with TRBD2. The V gene's germline CDR1 is MNHEY and CDR2 SMNVEV (reference sequence). The CDR3 extends over 18 amino acids. V lost 8 bases and J lost 7; bases outside the gene matches: 19. The DNA of the CDR3 is TGTGCCAGCGCGTTAGTAGTGGTAGCGGGAGGGCGGGGTAATGAGCAGTTCTTC. It yields the protein CASALVVVAGGRGNEQFF.

This clone showed up just once. J is TRBJ2-2 and V is TRBV28; D is possibly TRBD1 (6 bases). The V end lost 8 bases, the J end lost 0 bases, and 16 bases lay between the germline ends. In germline, CDR1 is MDHEN, CDR2 SYDVKM. CDR3 length: 16 amino acids. The chain's CDR3 is CASAYPGTPNTGELFF. The CDR3, as DNA: TGTGCCAGCGCTTACCCCGGGACACCGAACACCGGGGAGCTGTTTTTT.

The chain couples TRBV27 to TRBJ2-2, with 10 bases matching TRBD2. The CDR3 totals 15 residues. The germline V gene encodes CDR1 MNHEY and CDR2 SMNVEV (reference sequence). V was pared by 2 bases and J by 4 bases, with 1 base of the junction left unmatched. Here the CDR3 DNA reads TGTGCCAGCAGTTTAACTAGCGGGATCACCGGGGAGCTGTTTTTT. It specifies CASSLTSGITGELFF.

This chain joins TRBV28 and TRBJ2-5; 8 bases fit TRBD1. The CDR3 spans 17 residues. The V and J ends lost 2 bases and 5 bases, in that order; junction bases with no gene match: 13. Looked up from germline, CDR1 is MDHEN and CDR2 is SYDVKM. The chain's CDR3 is CASSLLDSQGALETQYF. The DNA of the CDR3 is TGTGCCAGCAGTTTACTCGATTCCCAGGGGGCCCTCGAGACCCAGTACTTC.

The chain joins TRBV7-9 to TRBJ2-1; 8 bases are shared with TRBD1. CDR1 SEHNR and CDR2 FQNEAQ come from the germline V gene (reference sequence). V lost 6 bases, J lost 2 bases, and 6 bases stayed unmatched. The CDR3 covers 15 residues. The CDR3 region has the DNA TGTGCCAGCAGTCTCCGACAGGGGCCCTACAATGAGCAGTTCTTC. Translation gives CASSLRQGPYNEQFF.

The CDR3 here is CASSLATAGNEKLFF. DNA of the CDR3: TGCGCCAGCAGCTTGGCAACAGCCGGTAATGAAAAACTGTTTTTT. J is TRBJ1-4 and V is TRBV5-1; no clear D. CDR3 size: 15 residues. The germline V gene encodes CDR1 SGHRS and CDR2 YFSETQ. V lost 0 bases, J lost 4 bases, and 10 bases lay in between.

This clone is a singleton in its sample. The chain carries TRBV19 and TRBJ1-4; unclear D gene. This CDR3 contains 16 residues. CDR1 and CDR2 from the germline V gene are LNHDA and SQIVND (reference sequence). V was shortened by 1 base and J by 1 base, with 10 bases between the two germline ends. The CDR3: CASSIGIGETNEKLFF. The CDR3 DNA is TGTGCCAGTAGTATAGGGATCGGGGAAACTAATGAAAAACTGTTTTTT.

The chain links TRBV27 to TRBJ2-3; TRBD2 aligns across 9 bases. The CDR3 runs to 15 residues. Looked up from germline, CDR1 is MNHEY and CDR2 is SMNVEV (reference sequence). The junction had 7 bases not matched to a gene; V was cut back by 5 bases and J by 4 bases. The CDR3 DNA sequence: TGTGCCAGCAGTCCCGTGGCGGGAGGGGCAGATACGCAGTATTTT. Translation gives CASSPVAGGADTQYF.

The rearrangement joins TRBV7-9 to TRBJ2-2, with 7 bases identical to TRBD2. Germline V gene lookup returns CDR1 SEHNR and CDR2 FQNEAQ (reference sequence). The ends lost 6 bases at V and 7 bases at J; junction bases unmatched: 8. The CDR3 contains 14 residues. CDR3 sequence reads: CASRRGGSDGELFF. In DNA, the CDR3 is TGTGCCAGCAGGAGAGGCGGGAGCGACGGGGAGCTGTTTTTT.

The gene calls are TRBV18 and TRBJ2-7; 10 nucleotides match TRBD2. This CDR3 has 14 residues. In germline, CDR1 is KGHSH, CDR2 LQKENI. Trimming took 2 bases from V and 6 from J; bases not matched to a gene: 4. CDR3: CASSPSSGSGEQYF. The DNA for the CDR3 is TGTGCCAGCTCACCATCTAGCGGGAGTGGCGAGCAGTACTTC.

This chain connects TRBV28 to TRBJ2-7, with D perhaps matching TRBD2 (6 bases). V lost 6 bases and J lost 2, with 11 bases in between. Germline V gene lookup returns CDR1 MDHEN and CDR2 SYDVKM. This CDR3 is built from 13 residues. CDR3 nucleotides: TGTGCCAGCAGGCGGGACCGCCCCTACGAGCAGTACTTC. The encoded protein is CASRRDRPYEQYF.